Listed below are T cell receptor beta chains from one sample, sequenced in a study of Ad26.COV2.S vaccination and SARS-CoV-2 variants. This table comes from immunoSEQ multiplex PCR, and its TCRdb copy is limited to in-frame clones, with some not included. The sample records 350,000 to 500,000 clones, roughly 88% being singletons. The starting material was peripheral blood, obtained in a trial of Ad26.COV2.S vaccine versus placebo. These receptors were collected from a person aged 18-60 years who received the Ad26.COV2.S COVID-19 vaccine or a placebo. Each CDR3 is given with its conserved first and last residue. Where a row states a size, it is once, few, many or the class of an expanded clone; other rows omit it.

v_gene	len	j_gene	abundance	CDR3aa
TRBV3-1/TRBV3-2	14	TRBJ1-1	.	CASSQAYYDTEAFF
TRBV27	17	TRBJ2-2	.	CASSLLPGTMNTGELFF
TRBV19	15	TRBJ2-2	.	CASSITGANTGELFF
TRBV7-9	16	TRBJ2-3	.	CASSLRWGQSTDTQYF
TRBV6-5	14	TRBJ1-5	.	CASSYLGSEQPQHF
TRBV5-4	17	TRBJ1-4	.	CASSLGLGTGDREKLFF
TRBV15	13	TRBJ2-1	.	CATSRVFTDEQFF
TRBV11-1	15	TRBJ2-5	.	CASSTTSGVQETQYF
TRBV18	10	TRBJ2-1	.	CASSGLDQFF
TRBV2	16	TRBJ2-7	once	CASKGLAGGPSTEQYF
TRBV27	15	TRBJ1-1	.	CASSLSRGLNTEAFF
TRBV11-2	15	TRBJ1-2	few	CASSFLTGRGGGYTF
TRBV7-2	17	TRBJ2-7	.	CASSYMSRIRSSYEQYF
TRBV7-2	14	TRBJ2-6	.	CASSRTAGANVLTF